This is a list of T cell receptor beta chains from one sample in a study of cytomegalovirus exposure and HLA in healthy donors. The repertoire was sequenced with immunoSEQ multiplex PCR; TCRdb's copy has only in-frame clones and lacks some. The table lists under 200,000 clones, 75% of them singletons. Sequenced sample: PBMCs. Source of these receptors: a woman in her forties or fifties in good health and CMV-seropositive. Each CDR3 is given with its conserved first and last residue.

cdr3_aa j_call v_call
CASSEGRGYGYTF TRBJ1-2 TRBV2
CATSTEGQRNQPQHF TRBJ1-5 TRBV15
CASSLGRDYTEAFF TRBJ1-1 TRBV5-1
CASSVDRGQKSSGYTF TRBJ1-2 TRBV2
CAGRRETGINQPQHF TRBJ1-5 TRBV6-1
CSARTGRGYTF TRBJ1-2 TRBV20-1
CSVEISNEQFF TRBJ2-1 TRBV29-1
CASSVPTSDEQFF TRBJ2-1 TRBV10-1
CASSLLGSGGNNEQFF TRBJ2-1 TRBV13
CASSFRSGVGYNEQFF TRBJ2-1 TRBV5-6
CATSRDPRGGGDTQYF TRBJ2-3 TRBV15
CASRVTGDYGYTF TRBJ1-2 TRBV5-1
CASSLRGGELFF TRBJ2-2 TRBV7-9
CASSEAGEQYF TRBJ2-7 TRBV2
CASSLAGQYNEQFF TRBJ2-1 TRBV5-1
CASSLGGTKDTEAFF TRBJ1-1 TRBV5-1
CASRERGSPLHF TRBJ1-6 TRBV19
CASYRGTGSPLHF TRBJ1-6 TRBV28
CASSLAGTGGYYGYTF TRBJ1-2 TRBV7-2
CASSLLSGNTEAFF TRBJ1-1 TRBV7-2
CASSLNGQNYGYTF TRBJ1-2 TRBV7-9
CASGGFGNSPLHF TRBJ1-6 TRBV6-5
CAWTQGNNQPQHF TRBJ1-5 TRBV30
CASSRGLAENEQFF TRBJ2-1 TRBV10-3
CASSQWGQSNQPQHF TRBJ1-5 TRBV4-1
CASSSTGQGTGNTIYF TRBJ1-3 TRBV6-5
CASGWGTGVNLEQYF TRBJ2-7 TRBV5-1
CASSLGGTSYEQYF TRBJ2-7 TRBV7-2
CASSLLERETQYF TRBJ2-5 TRBV5-1
CASSQERLQPVEAFF TRBJ1-1 TRBV4-2
CASSPVREHNEQFF TRBJ2-1 TRBV18
CASSMLPGQSYEQYF TRBJ2-7 TRBV19
CATSRGGANTDTQYF TRBJ2-3 TRBV15
CSVEPQGVLKTQYF TRBJ2-5 TRBV29-1
CASRPETETNYGYTF TRBJ1-2 TRBV5-1
CASSQGLAGGYEQYF TRBJ2-7 TRBV6-6
CASRARGGYSYEQYF TRBJ2-7 TRBV27
CASSRLSGANVLTF TRBJ2-6 TRBV14
CATRPGAGGRGEQFF TRBJ2-1 TRBV19
CASSPRGLAETQYF TRBJ2-5 TRBV19
CASSQGDRGLGNEKLFF TRBJ1-4 TRBV4-1
CAWSRASSGNTIYF TRBJ1-3 TRBV30
CASSPSDYNEQFF TRBJ2-1 TRBV7-3
CASTPVDRDNYGYTF TRBJ1-2 TRBV5-6
CASSVEGAGNTIYF TRBJ1-3 TRBV5-5
CATSSIAGGLNEQFF TRBJ2-1 TRBV15
CASRDSGAGNTIYF TRBJ1-3 TRBV6-5
CASSKPDRDETQYF TRBJ2-5 TRBV5-1
CASSEPRSGNTIYF TRBJ1-3 TRBV2
CASSYSPGNGYEQYF TRBJ2-7 TRBV6-6
CASSLVPGDYGYTF TRBJ1-2 TRBV7-8
CAISEVQFGEQYF TRBJ2-5 TRBV10-3
CASNPGEGGGEQYF TRBJ2-7 TRBV2
CASSELGGRGYTF TRBJ1-2 TRBV6-1